The 4 T cell receptor beta chains reported below all come from one sample, sequenced in a study of shared clonotypes between healthy human individuals. Profiled with immunoSEQ multiplex PCR; TCRdb holds only in-frame clones, not every one. The table records some 2,400,000 clones, 90% to 97% of them present only once. Sequencing was performed on naive CD4+ T cells sorted from blood. The subset was: CD45RA+ positively selected. The receptors shown here come from a man younger than 35 in good health.

This clone was counted a single time. The genes are TRBV10-3 and TRBJ1-2; unclear D gene. Trimming took 0 bases from V and 3 from J, leaving 14 bases between them. Germline CDR1 reads ENHRY; CDR2 reads SYGVKD. The CDR3 runs to 16 residues. The CDR3 DNA reads as TGTGCCATCAGTGAGTCTTCTTTTGAAGGGCACTATGGCTACACCTTC. It specifies CAISESSFEGHYGYTF.

This clone occurred once. The V call is TRBV7-6, the J call TRBJ2-2; the D gene is possibly TRBD1 (5 bases). Germline V gene sequence: CDR1 SGHVS, CDR2 FNYEAQ. Trimming left V 4 bases short and J 0 bases short, with 12 bases between. This CDR3 has 16 amino acids. The CDR3 sequence is CASSSYRTPNTGELFF. CDR3 nucleotides: TGTGCCAGCAGCTCATACAGGACCCCGAACACCGGGGAGCTGTTTTTT.

Concerning this clone: Other DNA sequences in this specimen translate into the identical CDR3. This chain links TRBV2 with TRBJ2-7, with 7 bases lining up with TRBD1. With V trimmed by 6 bases and J by 2 bases, 1 base remained unmatched. Germline CDR1 and CDR2: SNHLY and FYNNEI. The CDR3 has 12 residues. For the CDR3, the DNA is TGTGCCAGCAGACAGGGGACCTACGAGCAGTACTTC. Encoded protein: CASRQGTYEQYF.

CDR3 nucleotides: TGTGCCAGTAGTATTAGTAACGGGAATCAGCCCCAGCATTTT. Translating it yields CASSISNGNQPQHF. The rearrangement joins TRBV19 to TRBJ1-5; D gene unclear. The CDR3 is 14 residues long. Germline V gives CDR1 LNHDA, CDR2 SQIVND (reference sequence). Trimming stripped 3 bases from V and 4 bases from J, with 10 bases between.